Listed below are T cell receptor beta chains from one sample, sequenced in a study of shared T cell receptors in the human thymus. The repertoire was sequenced with immunoSEQ multiplex PCR; TCRdb's copy has only in-frame clones and lacks some. The repertoire holds around 730,000 clones, with 80% to 90% as singletons. This sample was shared with a second study, whose subject was human thymus T cells.

Sequenced sample: thymocytes. All receptors derive from a girl less than two years old with a congenital heart defect. CDR3s include the opening cysteine and the closing phenylalanine or tryptophan. A D gene is named only where the DNA matches it firmly. Clone size is shown for a subset of rows, as once, few, many or a class of expanded clone.

d_call	v_call	j_call	clone_size	cdr3_aa	cdr3_nt
.	TRBV30	TRBJ1-1	.	CAWTTTPDRRAEAFF	TGTGCCTGGACGACTACTCCTGACAGGCGGGCGGAAGCTTTCTTT
TRBD2	TRBV11-2	TRBJ2-3	.	CASSLDPLAGGPNTDTQYF	TGTGCCAGCAGCTTAGATCCCCTAGCGGGGGGACCTAACACAGATACGCAGTATTTT
TRBD1	TRBV4-1	TRBJ1-2	few	CASSQVGLRGYQGFGYTF	TGCGCCAGCAGCCAAGTGGGTCTCAGGGGGTACCAAGGGTTCGGCTACACCTTC
TRBD1	TRBV14	TRBJ2-1	.	CASSQRAGTGRMDEQFF	TGTGCCAGCAGCCAACGTGCCGGGACAGGGAGAATGGATGAGCAGTTCTTC
.	TRBV6-5	TRBJ1-2	.	CASSYSGAFYGYTF	TGTGCCAGCAGTTACTCGGGGGCCTTCTATGGCTACACCTTC
.	TRBV5-1	TRBJ1-4	.	CASSPLDSLPTNEKLFF	TGCGCCAGCAGCCCCCTGGACAGCCTTCCAACTAATGAAAAACTGTTTTTT
.	TRBV2	TRBJ1-1	.	CASSDKTGNTEAFF	TGTGCCAGCAGTGACAAGACAGGAAATACTGAAGCTTTCTTT
.	TRBV11-2	TRBJ1-2	.	CASSLEGRGDDYGYTF	TGTGCCAGCAGCTTAGAGGGGAGGGGAGACGACTATGGCTACACCTTC
.	TRBV4-1	TRBJ1-5	.	CASSQEGGNQPQHF	TGCGCCAGCAGCCAAGAGGGAGGGAATCAGCCCCAGCATTTT
TRBD1	TRBV5-6	TRBJ1-6	.	CASSPGPDRDRNSPLHF	TGTGCCAGCAGCCCCGGACCCGACAGGGATAGGAATTCACCCCTCCACTTT
TRBD1	TRBV5-6	TRBJ2-6	.	CASSFFPTGGDPGANVLTF	TGTGCCAGCAGCTTTTTCCCGACAGGGGGGGACCCTGGGGCCAACGTCCTGACTTTC
TRBD1	TRBV2	TRBJ1-1	.	CASSKQGVMNTEAFF	TGTGCCAGCAGTAAACAGGGGGTGATGAACACTGAAGCTTTCTTT
TRBD1	TRBV4-1	TRBJ1-2	.	CASSEKPGAGGDRDFHGYTF	TGCGCCAGCAGCGAGAAACCCGGGGCCGGGGGGGACAGGGATTTTCATGGCTACACCTTC
TRBD1	TRBV7-9	TRBJ2-2	.	CASSYPGTVNTGELFF	TGTGCCAGCAGCTACCCCGGGACAGTGAACACCGGGGAGCTGTTTTTT
.	TRBV5-6	TRBJ1-5	.	CASSLGRALASWPQHF	TGTGCCAGCAGCTTGGGCAGAGCGTTGGCTTCTTGGCCCCAGCATTTT
.	TRBV28	TRBJ2-4	.	CASSPHPSRALYPLAKNIQYF	TGTGCCAGCAGTCCCCACCCAAGCAGGGCGCTATACCCTTTAGCCAAAAACATTCAGTACTTC
TRBD1	TRBV5-4	TRBJ1-6	.	CASSLGFTARDRESPLHF	TGTGCCAGCAGCTTGGGGTTTACGGCCCGGGACAGGGAATCACCCCTCCACTTT
.	TRBV27	TRBJ2-3	.	CASSLYADLVHKNTDTQYF	TGTGCCAGCAGTTTATACGCGGACTTGGTTCACAAGAACACAGATACGCAGTATTTT
.	TRBV28	TRBJ2-7	.	CASTHGGREEQYF	TGTGCCAGCACTCACGGGGGGCGAGAAGAGCAGTACTTC
TRBD1	TRBV20-1	TRBJ1-2	.	CSVPGQGYTF	TGCAGTGTTCCTGGACAGGGGTACACCTTC
.	TRBV2	TRBJ1-1	.	CASKVLDSLNTEAFF	TGTGCCAGCAAAGTGCTGGACAGCTTGAACACTGAAGCTTTCTTT
TRBD1	TRBV7-2	TRBJ2-1	.	CASSLARAGGAGEQFF	TGTGCCAGCAGCTTAGCCAGGGCAGGGGGCGCGGGGGAGCAGTTCTTC
.	TRBV6-6	TRBJ1-5	.	CASSPTGKPNQPQHF	TGTGCCAGCAGTCCAACAGGAAAACCAAATCAGCCCCAGCATTTT
.	TRBV21-1	TRBJ1-6	.	CASSNQGRGSSSPLHF	TGTGCCAGCAGCAACCAGGGTCGTGGCTCTAGTTCACCCCTCCACTTT
TRBD1	TRBV7-9	TRBJ2-1	once	CASSPRGRRGQEEQFF	TGTGCCAGCAGCCCCCGAGGTCGCAGGGGGCAGGAGGAGCAGTTCTTC
.	TRBV7-6	TRBJ1-5	.	CASSLGQTGYNQPQHF	TGTGCCAGCAGCTTAGGCCAGACAGGCTACAATCAGCCCCAGCATTTT
.	TRBV6-1	TRBJ1-2	.	CASSEQGLDYGYTF	TGTGCCAGCAGTGAACAGGGGCTGGACTATGGCTACACCTTC
TRBD2	TRBV30	TRBJ2-5	.	CAWKGYHSGGTYQETQYF	TGTGCCTGGAAGGGTTACCATAGCGGGGGGACATACCAAGAGACCCAGTACTTC